This is a list of T cell receptor beta chains from one sample in a study of blood T cell repertoires in COVID-19. Method: immunoSEQ multiplex PCR; TCRdb's copy keeps in-frame clones and lacks some. The repertoire holds around 300,000 clones, with approximately 86% as singletons. Material for sequencing was PBMCs or T cells enriched from blood (not recorded which). The receptor set was obtained from a woman in her 30s who had recovered from COVID-19. CDR3s include the opening cysteine and the closing phenylalanine or tryptophan. D genes are given only for firm matches.

TRBJ2-5 NA TRBV5-1 CASSLLANYQETQYF
TRBJ2-2 NA TRBV2 CASSNRVSTGELFF
TRBJ1-2 TRBD1 TRBV18 CASSSSEGAVDGYTF
TRBJ1-2 TRBD1 TRBV15 CATSRDRTGSIYGYTF
TRBJ1-2 TRBD1 TRBV5-1 CASRGQGTNYGYTF
TRBJ2-1 TRBD1 TRBV6-2/TRBV6-3 CASSGDRGFVGGQFF
TRBJ1-1 NA TRBV5-5 CASSLAAYEAFF
TRBJ2-7 TRBD1 TRBV2 CASTTGQGFHEQYF
TRBJ2-7 TRBD1 TRBV11-3 CASSLTGGLDEQYF
TRBJ2-7 TRBD1 TRBV5-6 CASSPYRGPPEQYF
TRBJ1-6 TRBD1 TRBV4-3 CASSQEIGRGPSNSPLHF
TRBJ1-1 NA TRBV21-1 CASSKLKGAGVNTEAFF
TRBJ1-1 NA TRBV28 CASSFGRVNTEAFF
TRBJ1-1 NA TRBV28 CASSLGRENTEAFF
TRBJ1-1 NA TRBV7-9 CASSLIGRGNTEAFF
TRBJ2-7 TRBD1 TRBV9 CASSVGAGTGPYEQYF
TRBJ1-2 TRBD1 TRBV7-2 CASSLGPGQGDGYTF